This T cell receptor (beta chain) was identified in a study of response to subunit inactivated influenza vaccine. The table lists this clonotype with a few counts. TCRdb independently ran MiXCR on the RT-PCR reads; one entry per CDR3 protein. In the table there are 300,000 to 350,000 distinct CDR3 sequences, about a fifth of which are singletons. The CDR3 extends over 13 amino acids. V shed 1 base and J shed 3 bases, with 7 bases lying between them. The rearrangement joins TRBV12-3 or TRBV12-4 to TRBJ2-7; D is undetermined. The receptor was isolated from a man aged 50 to 69 who received an inactivated influenza vaccine. Sequences were derived from PBMCs from blood, sampled about 20 months after vaccination. The CDR3 DNA reads TGTGCCAGCAGTTTAGGCCAGGTCTACGAGCAGTACTTC. Amino acids: CASSLGQVYEQYF.